Listed below are T cell receptor beta chains from one sample, sequenced in a study of T-cell memory formation after mild COVID-19. TCRdb analysed the 5' RACE reads with MiXCR anew, one entry per CDR3 protein. Here the sample spans 400,000 or so distinct CDR3 sequences, approximately 20% being singletons. Sequenced input: PBMCs or a T cell subset sorted from them (not recorded which). The source of these receptors is an adult woman who had mild COVID-19 (a few samples of this study predate the infection). Cell type and time point are not known. CDR3s include the opening cysteine and the closing phenylalanine or tryptophan. The D gene is left open where the match is weak. Clone size is shown for a subset of rows, as once, few, many or a class of expanded clone.

j_gene	abundance	d_gene	v_gene	CDR3nt	CDR3aa
TRBJ2-3	-	TRBD2	TRBV29-1	TGCAGCGCTGGCGGGGGAGTAGGTTGGGATACGCAGTATTTT	CSAGGGVGWDTQYF
TRBJ1-6	few	-	TRBV3-1	TGTGCCAGCAGCCAAGGAGACAGGAATGGTTCACCCCTCCACTTT	CASSQGDRNGSPLHF
TRBJ2-3	-	TRBD1	TRBV5-1	TGCGCCAGCAGCTTAGACGGACAGGGGAGCACAGATACGCAGTATTTT	CASSLDGQGSTDTQYF
TRBJ1-1	few	-	TRBV7-3	TGTGCCAGCATCGAAGCTTTCTTT	CASIEAFF
TRBJ2-2	few	-	TRBV7-3	TGTGCCAGCAGCCCCGTAACAGGGTTTGGCACCGGGGAGCTGTTTTTT	CASSPVTGFGTGELFF
TRBJ2-1	-	-	TRBV20-1	TGCAGTGCTAGAGTCCCGGCGGGTGAGCAGTTCTTC	CSARVPAGEQFF
TRBJ1-5	-	-	TRBV6-5	TGTGCCAGCAGTTATCTACGGGGACAGCCCCAGCATTTT	CASSYLRGQPQHF
TRBJ1-1	many	-	TRBV6-1	TGTGCCAGCAGTGAAGTTAACAGGAATGAAGCTTTCTTT	CASSEVNRNEAFF
TRBJ1-1	few	-	TRBV5-6	TGTGCCAGCAGCTTGGTCGGACTAGCTATGAACACTGAAGCTTTCTTT	CASSLVGLAMNTEAFF
TRBJ2-5	-	TRBD1	TRBV5-6	TGTGCCAGCAGCAGGGGACAGGTGGGCCAAGAGACCCAGTACTTC	CASSRGQVGQETQYF
TRBJ2-1	few	TRBD2	TRBV12-3/TRBV12-4	TGTGCCAGCAGCCCTTTTAAAGCGGGGGGCAACAATGAGCAGTTCTTC	CASSPFKAGGNNEQFF
TRBJ1-2	few	-	TRBV6-2/TRBV6-3	TGTGCCAGCAGTTCAGACGCAGGGGCCTATGGCTACACCTTC	CASSSDAGAYGYTF
TRBJ1-4	-	-	TRBV3-1	TGTGCCAGCAGCCAGGGGACGGAAAAACTGTTTTTT	CASSQGTEKLFF
TRBJ1-5	-	-	TRBV7-8	TGTGCCAGCAGCTATAGCCGTAGTCAGCCCCAGCATTTT	CASSYSRSQPQHF
TRBJ2-5	-	TRBD2	TRBV5-1	TGCGCCAGCAGCAGGGGACTAGCGGTACAAGAGACCCAGTACTTC	CASSRGLAVQETQYF
TRBJ2-6	-	TRBD1	TRBV12-3/TRBV12-4	TGTGCCAGCAGTTTATTCCGAAGGGGGCTTGACTCTGGGGCCAACGTCCTGACTTTC	CASSLFRRGLDSGANVLTF
TRBJ2-3	many	TRBD2	TRBV12-3/TRBV12-4	TGTGCCAGCAGACCAACTAGCGGGGCGCAGTATTTT	CASRPTSGAQYF
TRBJ2-3	-	TRBD2	TRBV19	TGTGCCAGTAGTATAGGCCTAGCGGGAGTAGATACGCAGTATTTT	CASSIGLAGVDTQYF
TRBJ2-3	few	TRBD2	TRBV5-1	TGCGCCAGCAGCGGGGGGGAAGGCACAGATACGCAGTATTTT	CASSGGEGTDTQYF
TRBJ2-6	-	-	TRBV7-9	TGTGCCAGCAGCGAGCGAGTAACATCTGGGGCCAACGTCCTGACTTTC	CASSERVTSGANVLTF
TRBJ2-3	-	-	TRBV24-1	TGTGCCACCAGTGACCCCTTGGCGGTAACGGGCGCAGATACGCAGTATTTT	CATSDPLAVTGADTQYF
TRBJ2-3	many	-	TRBV7-9	TGTGCCAGCAGCCCAGACCTGGAAAGCACAGATACGCAGTATTTT	CASSPDLESTDTQYF
TRBJ1-1	-	-	TRBV20-1	TGCAGTGCTAGGCGTACTGGGAGCACTGAAGCTTTCTTT	CSARRTGSTEAFF
TRBJ2-1	few	TRBD1	TRBV4-2	TGTGCCAGCAGCCAAGTGGACAGGGGGACCCTCAATGAGCAGTTCTTC	CASSQVDRGTLNEQFF